The present T cell receptor beta chain was sequenced within a study of OX40 agonist ivuxolimab in advanced cancers. Overall study findings and caveats: Low clonal expansion, among the lowest seen, marked partial responders at 0.1-3.0 mg/kg. CD8+ T cells averaged more expanded clones than CD4+. Dosing at 0.1 to 3.0 mg/kg was accompanied by clonal expansion of CD4+ and CD8+ blood T cells by week 6.

V trimming: 1 base; J trimming: 5 bases; junction bases outside the gene matches: 11. The length of the CDR3 is 16 residues. CDR1 is SNHLY and CDR2 is FYNNEI in the germline V gene. No patient had autoimmune disease or received systemic immunosuppression. Measured with immunoSEQ multiplex PCR; TCRdb has only the in-frame clones, and not every one. This sample carries tens of thousands of clones, approximately 84% of them seen once, and the ten largest clones take more than 3.5%. Details on this clone: Its antigen is as yet unknown.

The sequencing here drew on CD4+ or CD8+ T cells sorted from blood, taken in a trial of the OX40 agonist ivuxolimab. This clonotype originated in an adult with an advanced solid tumor such as melanoma, head and neck, liver or kidney cancer. The rearrangement links TRBV2 to TRBJ2-7; 7 bases map to TRBD1. DNA of the CDR3: TGTGCCAGCAGTGAAGATCAGACAGGGCATTTAAACGAGCAGTACTTC. Translating it yields CASSEDQTGHLNEQYF.